This T cell receptor beta chain stems from a study of lymphopenia after photon versus proton radiotherapy. Trimming left V 1 base short and J 0 bases short, with 6 bases between. CDR3 length equals 14 residues. Germline CDR1 and CDR2: SGHTA and FQGNSA. Measured with immunoSEQ multiplex PCR; TCRdb has only the in-frame clones, and not every one. The table includes around 66,000 clones, around 86% detected once. The sequencing used peripheral blood, collected from a patient treated with photon-based radiotherapy. The source is a middle-aged man with gastric cancer. The J gene is TRBJ1-2, the V gene TRBV7-2; no reliable D call. CDR3 loop: CASSLGGSNYGYTF. Here the CDR3 DNA reads TGTGCCAGCAGCTTAGGGGGTTCTAACTATGGCTACACCTTC.